The 17 T cell receptor beta chains presented below share a single source sample, sequenced in a study of OX40 agonist ivuxolimab in advanced cancers. Here immunoSEQ multiplex PCR was the method, and the copy in TCRdb shows in-frame clones only, minus some. This sample yields 68,000 or so clones, of which 75% to 95% are seen a single time; roughly 1% belongs to the top ten. Specimen: CD4+ or CD8+ T cells sorted from blood, collected in a trial of the OX40 agonist ivuxolimab. The receptors shown here come from an adult with an advanced solid tumor such as melanoma, head and neck, liver or kidney cancer.

This clone was detected a few times. J is TRBJ1-1 and V is TRBV2; 7 bases match TRBD1. This CDR3 is built from 13 residues. V lost 7 bases to trimming and J lost 4 bases; unmatched junction nucleotides: 6. Germline CDR1 is SNHLY and CDR2 is FYNNEI. The CDR3 sequence is CASKLEGATEAFF. The CDR3 DNA follows: TGTGCCAGCAAGCTGGAGGGGGCCACTGAAGCTTTCTTT. Full variable domain (remainder filled in from reference TRBV2 and TRBJ1-1): EPEVTQTPSHQVTQMGQEVILRCVPISNHLYFYWYRQILGQKVEFLVSFYNNEISEKSEIFDDQFSVERPDGSNFTLKIRSTKLEDSAMYFCASKLEGATEAFFGQGTRLTVV.

The genes are TRBV9 and TRBJ2-1; D is possibly TRBD2 (5 bases). Germline CDR1 and CDR2: SGDLS and YYNGEE. The length of the CDR3 is 13 residues. Trimming left V 0 bases short and J 9 bases short, with 10 bases between. The CDR3 sequence is CASSVDLAGEQFF. Written as DNA, the CDR3 is TGTGCCAGCAGCGTAGACCTAGCTGGTGAGCAGTTCTTC.

The chain uses TRBV20-1 and TRBJ2-3; D uncertain. Germline values: CDR1 DFQATT, CDR2 SNEGSKA (reference sequence). CDR3 length equals 11 residues. V lost 6 bases to trimming and J lost 6 bases, with 10 bases between them. Here the CDR3 reads CSAKTVDTQYF. The CDR3 nucleotides are TGCAGTGCGAAGACGGTGGATACGCAGTATTTT.

CDR3 sequence (DNA): TGTGCCAGCTCCTGGGGAGGGGTCGGGACTGAAGCTTTCTTT. This codes for CASSWGGVGTEAFF. This chain connects TRBV2 to TRBJ1-1; D may be TRBD1 (5 bases). The CDR3 has 14 residues. Looked up from germline, CDR1 is SNHLY and CDR2 is FYNNEI. Trimming took 8 bases from V and 5 from J, leaving 18 bases between them.

The genes are TRBV19 and TRBJ1-2, with TRBD1 matching 8 bases. V lost 7 bases and J lost 4; bases outside the gene matches: 2. The length of the CDR3 is 12 residues. Per the germline V gene, CDR1 is LNHDA and CDR2 is SQIVND (reference sequence). The DNA for the CDR3 is TGTGCCAGTACAACAGGGGGCTATGGCTACACCTTC. Translated, it gives CASTTGGYGYTF.

This chain joins TRBV27 and TRBJ1-4; D gene unclear. Trimming removed 4 bases at V and 8 bases at J, with 11 bases between. Germline assignment: CDR1 MNHEY and CDR2 SMNVEV (reference sequence). The CDR3 runs to 13 residues. CDR3 region: CASSSNRGEKLFF. The CDR3 DNA follows: TGTGCCAGCAGTTCCAACCGTGGCGAAAAACTGTTTTTT. The full variable domain, rest sourced from reference TRBV27 and TRBJ1-4, is EAQVTQNPRYLITVTGKKLTVTCSQNMNHEYMSWYRQDPGLGLRQIYYSMNVEVTDKGDVPEGYKVSRKEKRNFPLILESPSPNQTSLYFCASSSNRGEKLFFGSGTQLSVL.

This clone has just a few counts. V is TRBV5-8 and J is TRBJ1-2; D remains unclear. The CDR3 spans 11 residues. Between the trimmed V and J ends, which lost 6 bases and 8 bases, there was a span of 11 bases. Germline CDR1 and CDR2: SGHTS and YDEGEE. The CDR3 is CASNDPSGYTF. In DNA, the CDR3 is TGTGCCAGCAACGATCCGTCGGGCTACACCTTC.

The chain is built from TRBV29-1 and TRBJ2-1; tentatively, D is TRBD1 or TRBD2 (7 bases each). This CDR3 has 12 residues. Per germline, CDR1 SQVTM and CDR2 ANQGSEA. Trimming shortened V by 3 bases and J by 8 bases, and 11 bases separated the two germline ends. In nucleotides, the CDR3 is TGCAGCGTTGAGGGAGGGGGCGATGAGCAGTTCTTC. Translating gives CSVEGGGDEQFF.

V gene TRBV25-1 combines with J gene TRBJ1-2; D gene uncertain. CDR3 length: 12 amino acids. The germline V gene has CDR1 MGHDK and CDR2 SYGVNS. Trimming cost V 3 bases and J 8 bases, with 10 bases left between them. CDR3 loop: CASSDRGVGYTF. The DNA of the CDR3 is TGTGCCAGCAGTGACAGAGGAGTAGGCTACACCTTC.

This chain links TRBV6-5 with TRBJ2-7, with 7 bases identical to TRBD2. The V gene's germline CDR1 is MNHEY and CDR2 SVGAGI. The CDR3 runs 14 residues. The V and J ends lost 7 bases and 1 base, in that order; junction bases with no gene match: 7. The CDR3 nucleotides read TGTGCCAGCATTCTAGCGGACCATTCCTACGAGCAGTACTTC. Its translation: CASILADHSYEQYF.

V usage is TRBV25-1 and J usage is TRBJ1-4; D uncertain. CDR3 length: 11 amino acids. V was shortened by 6 bases and J by 4 bases, with 3 bases between the two germline ends. From germline, CDR1 is MGHDK and CDR2 SYGVNS. The CDR3 is CASSVNEKLFF. In DNA form, the CDR3 reads TGTGCCAGCAGCGTTAATGAAAAACTGTTTTTT.

The rearrangement uses TRBV6-4 and TRBJ2-1; 10 bases map to TRBD2. V was pared by 5 bases and J by 6 bases, with 4 bases of the junction left unmatched. This CDR3 comprises 14 residues. The germline CDR1 and CDR2 sequences are MRHNA and SNTAGT. CDR3 residues: CASSKREGSNEQFF. The CDR3 DNA is TGTGCCAGCAGTAAGCGGGAGGGATCCAATGAGCAGTTCTTC.

The rearrangement links TRBV2 to TRBJ2-5; 7 bases are shared with TRBD1. V lost 6 bases and J lost 5; bases outside the gene matches: 9. The CDR3 totals 14 residues. CDR1 is SNHLY, CDR2 FYNNEI, per germline. The CDR3 bases are TGTGCCAGCAGAGCGGACAGGTCTTGGGAGACCCAGTACTTC. Translation: CASRADRSWETQYF.

This rearrangement joins TRBV7-9 to TRBJ2-2, with D unclear. The CDR3 loop spans 16 amino acids. Between the trimmed V and J ends, which lost 0 bases and 4 bases, there was a span of 12 bases. The germline CDR1 and CDR2 sequences are SEHNR and FQNEAQ (reference sequence). The CDR3 sequence: CASSLAIPFSTGELFF. The CDR3 coding sequence is TGTGCCAGCAGCTTAGCGATTCCGTTCTCCACCGGGGAGCTGTTTTTT.

This chain connects TRBV6-1 to TRBJ2-7; D remains ambiguous. Per the germline V gene, CDR1 is MNHNS and CDR2 is SASEGT. Trimming took off 0 bases at V and 0 bases at J, with 9 bases between the two ends. This CDR3 contains 15 residues. The CDR3 bases are TGTGCCAGCAGTGAAGCAGGCAGAGTCTCCTACGAGCAGTACTTC. Encoded protein: CASSEAGRVSYEQYF.

This clone came up once. This chain joins TRBV6-5 and TRBJ1-6, with D perhaps TRBD1 (5 bases). CDR1 MNHEY and CDR2 SVGAGI come from the germline V gene. V was cut by 0 bases and J by 4 bases, with 10 bases left in between. The CDR3 sequence is 16 residues long. The CDR3 region is CASSYSGTPYNSPLHF. The CDR3 coding sequence is TGTGCCAGCAGTTACTCGGGGACGCCATATAATTCACCCCTCCACTTT.

Comments on this clone: A junction end diverges from the germline sequence, so it may reflect a read error. This chain connects TRBV4-2 to TRBJ2-5; 10 positions agree with TRBD2. The CDR3 extends over 14 amino acids. Germline V gene sequence: CDR1 LGHNA, CDR2 YNFKEQ. The CDR3 region has the DNA TGTGCCAGCAGTCAAGCGGGGGGGGCACAGACCCAGTACTTC. Translation gives CASSQAGGAQTQYF.